The entry that follows covers one T cell receptor beta chain sequence. This sample stems from a study of blood T cell repertoires in COVID-19. Germline lookup yields CDR1 MGHRA and CDR2 YSYEKL. The CDR3 runs to 16 residues. Trimming removed 0 bases from V and 4 bases from J; junction bases left unmatched: 5. This table comes from immunoSEQ multiplex PCR, and its TCRdb copy is limited to in-frame clones, with some not included. In the table there are fewer than 400,000 clones, around 87% of which are singletons. The gene calls are TRBV4-1 and TRBJ2-1; 8 bases match TRBD1. The sample taken for sequencing was PBMCs or T cells enriched from blood (not recorded which). The clonotype was recovered from a woman aged 45-65 years who had recovered from COVID-19. CDR3 DNA: TGCGCCAGCAGCCAAGATCAGGGGGCAAGTTACAATGAGCAGTTCTTC. Its protein product is CASSQDQGASYNEQFF.